This T cell receptor (beta chain) was sequenced in a study of blood T cell repertoires in COVID-19 (dated by TCRdb to the early 2020s). Study-level background: Samples from collaborators originated in the United States, Italy and Spain and spanned both the acute and convalescent phases of COVID-19. The samples were drawn from the first 160 participants of the ongoing ImmuneRACE study and from 950 to 1,500 subjects provided by 6 global collaborators. Subjects who had been exposed to COVID-19, were actively infected with it, or had recovered from it provided the deeply sampled blood TCRbeta repertoires that made up the dataset. The material from the prospective study consisted of cDNA or gDNA derived from T cells, B-cell-depleted T cells, or PBMCs. The sample metadata nearly always contained a de-identified subject ID, COVID-19 status, age in years and sex. A freely available public database, intended as a resource for researchers studying the immune response to SARS-CoV-2, is where the repertoires were released. HLA class I and class II types, where available, came from metadata supplied by the sample provider rather than from assay-based typing. What the study reported, not specific to this receptor: How much clinical and demographic metadata was included differed by source and by participant, and the metadata was provided uncurated.

In the prospective study, participants were about 18 to 100 years old, resided in about two dozen geographic areas of the United States, and were enrolled through a virtual design. Cohort assignment in the prospective study relied on participant-reported clinical history from a screening survey and a study questionnaire. Each participant in the prospective study had whole blood, serum and a nasopharyngeal or oropharyngeal swab collected by mobile phlebotomists. Participants in the prospective study had the option to provide additional blood draws and questionnaires over a roughly two-month period. Before DNA extraction, prospective study blood samples were shipped either frozen or at room temperature. Notes on this clone: Its specific antigen is unknown. Base-call qualities are not available, and no considerably larger clone is one nucleotide away.

CDR3 length: 16 amino acids, cysteine to phenylalanine. Only CDR3 DNA remains: 48 bases, in frame from the first base. Trimmed from V: 1 base; trimmed from J: 2 bases; junction bases lacking a gene match: 4. CDR1 and CDR2 were assigned from the germline V gene as KGHSH and LQKENI. TCRbeta CDR3 regions were amplified from genomic DNA by means of the immunoSEQ Assay, a bias-controlled multiplex PCR. On the study's bioinformatics: The number of nucleated cells in each sample was estimated from the amplification of reference gene primers within the assay. To quantify the absolute abundance of each unique TCRbeta CDR3 rearrangement, sequence reads were collapsed and filtered. Productive Simpson clonality was computed per sample as the square root of Simpson's diversity index over productive rearrangements. TCRdb carries this immuneACCESS record with in-frame sequences only. Its versions omit some clonotypes, under half of them owing to an unresolved V gene in the studies checked, with the rest unexplained. The V and J calls and clone size were taken over from that table, and D and trimming were inferred from the DNA. This sample holds around 280,000 clones; nearly 90% were observed only once. The ten largest account for roughly 1.5% of the sample.

The TCR comes from a woman aged 18-30 years with acute COVID-19. This receptor chain uses TRBV18 and TRBJ2-3; 9 nucleotides in the junction match TRBD2. Sequenced input: PBMCs or T cells enriched from blood (not recorded which). The DNA sequence is given as TGTGCCAGCTCACCACTATCTAGCGGGAACACAGATACGCAGTATTTT. This is translated as CASSPLSSGNTDTQYF.